Listed below are T cell receptor beta chains from one sample, sequenced in a study of neurological immune-mediated disorders. TCRdb reprocessed the 5' RACE reads with MiXCR, giving one entry per CDR3 protein. This repertoire shows approximately 80,000 distinct CDR3 sequences, under 4.5% found once; its top ten account for around 6%. Sequences were obtained from PBMCs. These receptor sequences come from a woman in her sixties with multiple sclerosis. CDR3s include the opening cysteine and the closing phenylalanine or tryptophan. D genes are given only for firm matches. The size entry is marked missing in some rows and otherwise reads once, few, many or a size class.

cdr3_aa: CSARTGFNQPQHF
cdr3_nt: TGCAGTGCTAGAACAGGGTTTAATCAGCCCCAGCATTTT
v_call: TRBV20-1
j_call: TRBJ1-5
d_call: .
clone_size: many

cdr3_aa: CSVVSTQGIQYF
cdr3_nt: TGCAGCGTTGTCTCAACTCAGGGCATTCAGTACTTC
v_call: TRBV29-1
j_call: TRBJ2-4
d_call: .
clone_size: many

cdr3_aa: CASSKKEGLASTDTQYF
cdr3_nt: TGCGCCAGCAGTAAGAAGGAGGGTTTAGCAAGCACAGATACGCAGTATTTT
v_call: TRBV5-1
j_call: TRBJ2-3
d_call: .
clone_size: many

cdr3_aa: CASSVGKGHAERSYNSPLHF
cdr3_nt: TGCGCCAGCAGCGTTGGCAAAGGACACGCGGAACGCTCCTATAATTCACCCCTCCACTTT
v_call: TRBV5-1
j_call: TRBJ1-6
d_call: .
clone_size: many

cdr3_aa: CASRFQQANTDTQYF
cdr3_nt: TGTGCCAGCAGATTTCAACAGGCAAACACAGATACGCAGTATTTT
v_call: TRBV6-5
j_call: TRBJ2-3
d_call: .
clone_size: many

cdr3_aa: CASSLEPNYNSPLHF
cdr3_nt: TGCGCCAGCAGCTTGGAACCGAACTATAATTCACCCCTCCACTTT
v_call: TRBV5-1
j_call: TRBJ1-6
d_call: .
clone_size: many

cdr3_aa: CASSSRQGPLRGYTF
cdr3_nt: TGTGCCAGCAGCTCCCGACAGGGTCCTTTGAGGGGCTACACCTTC
v_call: TRBV7-2
j_call: TRBJ1-2
d_call: TRBD1
clone_size: many

cdr3_aa: CASSPQQGSWETQYF
cdr3_nt: TGTGCCAGCAGCCCCCAACAGGGGTCGTGGGAGACCCAGTACTTC
v_call: TRBV7-2
j_call: TRBJ2-5
d_call: TRBD1
clone_size: many

cdr3_aa: CASNRPLRTYEQYF
cdr3_nt: TGTGCCAGCAATCGGCCCCTTCGGACCTACGAGCAGTACTTC
v_call: TRBV28
j_call: TRBJ2-7
d_call: .
clone_size: many

cdr3_aa: CASSFGGNEKLFF
cdr3_nt: TGTGCCAGCAGTTTCGGCGGGAATGAAAAACTGTTTTTT
v_call: TRBV27
j_call: TRBJ1-4
d_call: .
clone_size: many

cdr3_aa: CASSLAGGSNSPLHF
cdr3_nt: TGTGCCAGCAGCTTAGCCGGGGGTTCGAATTCACCCCTCCACTTT
v_call: TRBV5-6
j_call: TRBJ1-6
d_call: .
clone_size: .

cdr3_aa: CASSLDVRGETQYF
cdr3_nt: TGTGCCAGCAGCTTGGATGTTCGGGGAGAGACCCAGTACTTC
v_call: TRBV5-6
j_call: TRBJ2-5
d_call: .
clone_size: many

cdr3_aa: CASSPNLRGVGYGYTF
cdr3_nt: TGTGCCAGCAGCCCCAACCTTAGGGGGGTTGGCTATGGCTACACCTTC
v_call: TRBV3-1
j_call: TRBJ1-2
d_call: .
clone_size: many

cdr3_aa: CASSNPPGALMNTEAFF
cdr3_nt: TGTGCCAGCAGTAACCCCCCCGGGGCCCTCATGAACACTGAAGCTTTCTTT
v_call: TRBV28
j_call: TRBJ1-1
d_call: .
clone_size: many

cdr3_aa: CASSPLGSEAFF
cdr3_nt: TGTGCCAGCAGTCCGCTGGGGAGTGAAGCTTTCTTT
v_call: TRBV6-5
j_call: TRBJ1-1
d_call: .
clone_size: many

cdr3_aa: CASSELDEQFF
cdr3_nt: TGTGCCAGCAGTGAATTGGATGAGCAGTTCTTC
v_call: TRBV6-1
j_call: TRBJ2-1
d_call: .
clone_size: many

cdr3_aa: CASSLGWQVNTEAFF
cdr3_nt: TGCGCCAGCAGCTTGGGGTGGCAGGTGAACACTGAAGCTTTCTTT
v_call: TRBV5-1
j_call: TRBJ1-1
d_call: .
clone_size: many

cdr3_aa: CASSPRGGSGNTIYF
cdr3_nt: TGTGCCAGCTCACCACGGGGGGGCTCTGGAAACACCATATATTTT
v_call: TRBV18
j_call: TRBJ1-3
d_call: .
clone_size: few

cdr3_aa: CASSLVGQLNYGYTF
cdr3_nt: TGTGCCAGCAGCTTGGTGGGACAGCTAAACTATGGCTACACCTTC
v_call: TRBV5-6
j_call: TRBJ1-2
d_call: TRBD1
clone_size: many

cdr3_aa: CSVTGGTEAFF
cdr3_nt: TGCAGCGTGACAGGGGGCACTGAAGCTTTCTTT
v_call: TRBV29-1
j_call: TRBJ1-1
d_call: TRBD1
clone_size: many

cdr3_aa: CASSSRQGYEQYF
cdr3_nt: TGCGCCAGCAGCTCGAGACAGGGCTACGAGCAGTACTTC
v_call: TRBV5-1
j_call: TRBJ2-7
d_call: TRBD1
clone_size: many

cdr3_aa: CASSYTGNGNQPQHF
cdr3_nt: TGTGCCAGCAGTTACACGGGGAACGGCAATCAGCCCCAGCATTTT
v_call: TRBV6-5
j_call: TRBJ1-5
d_call: .
clone_size: many

cdr3_aa: CASSSFAGEHGYTF
cdr3_nt: TGTGCCAGCAGTTCTTTTGCAGGGGAACATGGCTACACCTTC
v_call: TRBV12-3/TRBV12-4
j_call: TRBJ1-2
d_call: .
clone_size: many

cdr3_aa: CSASRVGENNQPQHF
cdr3_nt: TGCAGTGCTAGCAGGGTTGGGGAAAACAATCAGCCCCAGCATTTT
v_call: TRBV20-1
j_call: TRBJ1-5
d_call: .
clone_size: many

cdr3_aa: CASSFRTMNTEAFF
cdr3_nt: TGTGCCAGCAGTTTTAGGACAATGAACACTGAAGCTTTCTTT
v_call: TRBV27
j_call: TRBJ1-1
d_call: .
clone_size: .

cdr3_aa: CASSRDVDTQYF
cdr3_nt: TGTGCCAGCAGCCGGGATGTAGATACGCAGTATTTT
v_call: TRBV5-6
j_call: TRBJ2-3
d_call: .
clone_size: many

cdr3_aa: CASWREGTDTQYF
cdr3_nt: TGTGCCAGCTGGCGGGAGGGCACAGATACGCAGTATTTT
v_call: TRBV3-1
j_call: TRBJ2-3
d_call: TRBD2
clone_size: .

cdr3_aa: CASSLAGRRETQYF
cdr3_nt: TGTGCCAGCAGCTTGGCCGGCAGGCGAGAGACCCAGTACTTC
v_call: TRBV5-6
j_call: TRBJ2-5
d_call: .
clone_size: many

cdr3_aa: CASSPRTGTGELFF
cdr3_nt: TGTGCCAGCTCACCACGGACTGGTACCGGGGAGCTGTTTTTT
v_call: TRBV18
j_call: TRBJ2-2
d_call: .
clone_size: many

cdr3_aa: CSARNRETSGANVLTF
cdr3_nt: TGCAGTGCTAGGAACAGGGAAACCTCTGGGGCCAACGTCCTGACTTTC
v_call: TRBV20-1
j_call: TRBJ2-6
d_call: .
clone_size: many

cdr3_aa: CASSIVRGGNQPQHF
cdr3_nt: TGTGCCAGTAGTATAGTCAGGGGAGGCAATCAGCCCCAGCATTTT
v_call: TRBV19
j_call: TRBJ1-5
d_call: .
clone_size: many

cdr3_aa: CASSWGAGANVLTF
cdr3_nt: TGTGCCAGCAGTTGGGGGGCTGGGGCCAACGTCCTGACTTTC
v_call: TRBV2
j_call: TRBJ2-6
d_call: .
clone_size: many

cdr3_aa: CASSVGMGPSTNYGYTF
cdr3_nt: TGTGCCAGCAGCGTAGGGATGGGGCCTTCCACTAACTATGGCTACACCTTC
v_call: TRBV9
j_call: TRBJ1-2
d_call: .
clone_size: many

cdr3_aa: CATSSRQGNQPQHF
cdr3_nt: TGTGCCACCAGCTCCCGACAGGGGAATCAGCCCCAGCATTTT
v_call: TRBV15
j_call: TRBJ1-5
d_call: TRBD1
clone_size: .

cdr3_aa: CASNGGGNEQYF
cdr3_nt: TGTGCCAGCAATGGGGGGGGAAACGAGCAGTACTTC
v_call: TRBV12-3/TRBV12-4
j_call: TRBJ2-7
d_call: TRBD2
clone_size: many

cdr3_aa: CASREGGESTEAFF
cdr3_nt: TGTGCCAGCAGGGAGGGGGGGGAGTCCACTGAAGCTTTCTTT
v_call: TRBV25-1
j_call: TRBJ1-1
d_call: .
clone_size: many

cdr3_aa: CASRKGQINYGYTF
cdr3_nt: TGTGCCAGCAGAAAGGGACAGATTAACTATGGCTACACCTTC
v_call: TRBV7-2
j_call: TRBJ1-2
d_call: TRBD1
clone_size: many

cdr3_aa: CSAKNGHSYEQYF
cdr3_nt: TGCAGTGCTAAAAACGGACATTCCTACGAGCAGTACTTC
v_call: TRBV20-1
j_call: TRBJ2-7
d_call: .
clone_size: many

cdr3_aa: CASSPPYPGANVLTF
cdr3_nt: TGTGCCAGCAGTCCCCCCTATCCTGGGGCCAACGTCCTGACTTTC
v_call: TRBV12-3/TRBV12-4
j_call: TRBJ2-6
d_call: .
clone_size: many

cdr3_aa: CASSSKDRVYNEQFF
cdr3_nt: TGTGCCAGCAGTTCGAAGGACAGGGTCTACAATGAGCAGTTCTTC
v_call: TRBV27
j_call: TRBJ2-1
d_call: TRBD1
clone_size: many

cdr3_aa: CASSSGHGVETQYF
cdr3_nt: TGCGCCAGCAGCTCGGGACACGGTGTCGAGACCCAGTACTTC
v_call: TRBV5-1
j_call: TRBJ2-5
d_call: .
clone_size: many

cdr3_aa: CASRRGGLYDEQYF
cdr3_nt: TGTGCCAGCCGTCGAGGGGGGTTGTACGACGAGCAGTACTTC
v_call: TRBV3-1
j_call: TRBJ2-7
d_call: .
clone_size: many

cdr3_aa: CASSQTTAGSPLHF
cdr3_nt: TGTGCCAGCAGCCAAACTACAGCTGGCTCACCCCTCCACTTT
v_call: TRBV11-3
j_call: TRBJ1-6
d_call: .
clone_size: many

cdr3_aa: CASSYTPGSEAFF
cdr3_nt: TGTGCCAGCAGTTACACACCGGGGTCTGAAGCTTTCTTT
v_call: TRBV6-2/TRBV6-3
j_call: TRBJ1-1
d_call: .
clone_size: few